This TCR beta chain was sequenced in a study of blood T cells in healthy people across ages. The study, taken as a whole, reports: Possibly, changes in expanded clonotypes were confounded because donor CMV status was unknown.

A note on this clonotype: As yet, its antigen is unknown.

Germline CDR1 reads DFQATT; CDR2 reads SNEGSKA (reference sequence). The CDR3 sequence is 12 residues long. Extraction of total RNA produced a minimum of 5 micrograms from each sample. Using a J-beta primer mix together with a sample-barcoded 5' primer, a second PCR was run for roughly 7 to 11 cycles. CDR3-containing paired-end reads numbered at least 2.5 million in each sample. MiXCR, applied by TCRdb to the 5' RACE reads, yields one record per CDR3 protein. The sample shows about 1.7 million distinct CDR3 sequences, over 25% of them seen only once. This chain joins TRBV20-1 and TRBJ2-5; D is ambiguous. The J call is uncertain, as TRBJ2-7 better fits the DNA end. The sample comprised blood. The source is a woman aged 25 to 45 in good health. In DNA, the CDR3 is TGCAGTGCTAGTTTGGGGTACAACGAGCAGTACTTC. As protein: CSASLGYNEQYF.